The sequence of this T cell receptor (beta chain) was determined in a study of T cell repertoires in cytomegalovirus infection. CDR3 length: 15 residues. V shed 3 bases, J shed 2 bases, and the junction held 7 bases outside the gene matches. CDR1 is DFQATT and CDR2 is SNEGSKA in the germline V gene (reference sequence). MiXCR, applied by TCRdb to the reads, yields one record per CDR3 protein. The sample shows just over 300,000 distinct CDR3 sequences, about a sixth of them seen only once. Sequenced input: PBMCs. The sequence was collected from a human donor in good health (CMV status not recorded). Some clones in this sample may be carry-over from other donors' samples. The chain employs TRBV20-1 and TRBJ2-3, with 8 bases lining up with TRBD2. The CDR3: CSASRAGAYTDTQYF. The DNA of the CDR3 is TGCAGTGCTAGTCGAGCGGGGGCCTACACAGATACGCAGTATTTT.